Below are 28 T cell receptor beta chains sequenced from a single sample in a study of shared clonotypes between healthy human individuals. Profiling relied on immunoSEQ multiplex PCR, and the TCRdb table lists in-frame clones only, not all of them. This table has approximately 600,000 clones, around 95% appearing once. CD45RO negativity and positive selection for CCR7 defined naive CD8 cells, a population that excluded terminally differentiated effector memory CD45RA+ cells. Sequencing was carried out using naive CD8+ T cells sorted from blood. These receptors were taken from a woman younger than 45 in good health.

The V and J genes are TRBV27 and TRBJ2-7; tentative D call: TRBD1 (6 bases). The CDR3 is 17 residues long. Germline CDR1 MNHEY, CDR2 SMNVEV (reference sequence). Trimming took 4 bases from V and 0 from J, leaving 19 bases between them. In nucleotides, the CDR3 is TGTGCCAGCAGTTGGGCTAGAGGGGGAATGGTCTCCTACGAGCAGTACTTC. Translation: CASSWARGGMVSYEQYF.

The chain carries TRBV7-9 and TRBJ1-2; D is possibly TRBD1 (5 bases). Looked up from germline, CDR1 is SEHNR and CDR2 is FQNEAQ (reference sequence). CDR3 length: 14 amino acids. Trimming left V 1 base short and J 7 bases short, with 13 bases between. This CDR3 is CASSLVGQNRGYTF. DNA of the CDR3: TGTGCCAGCAGCTTAGTGGGGCAGAATCGTGGCTACACCTTC.

This rearrangement joins TRBV13 to TRBJ2-1, with TRBD2 matching 8 bases. Per germline, CDR1 PRHDT and CDR2 FYEKMQ (reference sequence). The J segment lost 7 bases and the V segment lost 8 bases, leaving 16 bases of the junction unmatched. The CDR3 runs to 16 residues. CDR3 loop: CASLEGGVAGLNEQFF. The CDR3 coding sequence is TGTGCCAGCCTAGAGGGCGGAGTAGCGGGATTGAATGAGCAGTTCTTC.

The rearrangement uses TRBV28 and TRBJ1-5; no definite D call. The CDR3 length is 15 residues. The germline CDR1 and CDR2 sequences are MDHEN and SYDVKM. V was shortened by 3 bases and J by 6 bases, with 15 bases between the two germline ends. This CDR3 is CASSLGSNFGQPQHF. CDR3 sequence (DNA): TGTGCCAGCAGTTTGGGCAGTAACTTTGGTCAGCCCCAGCATTTT.

The rearrangement links TRBV15 to TRBJ2-6; 11 bases are shared with TRBD2. The CDR3 spans 17 residues. V was pared by 1 base and J by 2 bases, with 1 base of the junction left unmatched. The germline gives CDR1 LNHNV, CDR2 YYDKDF (reference sequence). The CDR3, as DNA: TGTGCCACCAGCAGAGTACTAGCGGGAGCTGGGGCCAACGTCCTGACTTTC. It is translated as CATSRVLAGAGANVLTF.

This clone was seen just once. The rearrangement uses TRBV13 and TRBJ1-4, with D tentatively TRBD1 (6 bases). Germline CDR1 is PRHDT and CDR2 is FYEKMQ (reference sequence). Trimming pared 5 bases from V and 6 bases from J, leaving 13 bases between. The CDR3 is 14 residues long. CDR3 coding DNA: TGTGCCAGCAGCCTGGGACAAGACGATGAAAAACTGTTTTTT. Encoded protein: CASSLGQDDEKLFF.

The gene calls are TRBV27 and TRBJ2-5, with 9 nucleotides matching TRBD1. The J call may be faulty, since TRBJ2-7 better matches the DNA end. From germline, CDR1 is MNHEY and CDR2 SMNVEV (reference sequence). The CDR3 is 14 residues long. As DNA, the CDR3 is TGTGCCAGCAGTGGACAGGGGCCAACCTACGAGCAGTACTTC. Translated, it gives CASSGQGPTYEQYF.

The rearrangement uses TRBV7-9 and TRBJ1-1; D is unresolved. The CDR3 is 12 amino acids. The germline V gene has CDR1 SEHNR and CDR2 FQNEAQ (reference sequence). Trimming stripped 5 bases from V and 6 bases from J, with 10 bases between. The CDR3 loop is CASSPAVPEAFF. CDR3 DNA: TGTGCCAGCAGCCCAGCCGTCCCTGAAGCTTTCTTT.

This sequence joins TRBV7-9 and TRBJ2-7; D is possibly TRBD2 (6 bases). The CDR3 covers 18 residues. The germline gives CDR1 SEHNR, CDR2 FQNEAQ (reference sequence). Trimming stripped 1 base from V and 0 bases from J, with 19 bases between. CDR3 sequence: CASSLGGVGRGISYEQYF. CDR3 coding DNA: TGTGCCAGCAGCTTAGGTGGGGTTGGGCGGGGCATCTCCTACGAGCAGTACTTC.

The J gene is TRBJ2-7, the V gene TRBV2; no clear D. The ends were cut back, 3 bases at V and 5 bases at J, with 8 bases in the middle. Germline V gene data show CDR1 as SNHLY and CDR2 as FYNNEI. This CDR3 comprises 12 residues. CDR3 protein: CASSEVGDEQYF. In DNA form, the CDR3 reads TGTGCCAGCAGTGAGGTTGGCGACGAGCAGTACTTC.

The chain is built from TRBV28 and TRBJ2-7; 11 bases map to TRBD1. Germline V gene sequence: CDR1 MDHEN, CDR2 SYDVKM. The V segment lost 3 bases and the J segment 5 bases; nucleotides outside the gene matches: 9. The CDR3 consists of 16 residues. The CDR3 DNA reads as TGTGCCAGCAGTTTGTTGCCGGGACAGGGGGGAGACGAGCAGTACTTC. Its translation is CASSLLPGQGGDEQYF.

This sequence joins TRBV11-2 and TRBJ1-6; D ambiguous. This CDR3 region has 16 residues. The germline CDR1 and CDR2 sequences are SGHAT and FQNNGV. V was trimmed by 5 bases and J by 7 bases, leaving 18 bases between them. This CDR3 is CASSPVSGPGNSPLHF. The DNA for the CDR3 is TGTGCCAGCAGCCCCGTCTCGGGTCCTGGAAATTCACCCCTCCACTTT. Drawing the rest from reference TRBV11-2 and TRBJ1-6, the complete variable domain is EAGVAQSPRYKIIEKRQSVAFWCNPISGHATLYWYQQILGQGPKLLIQFQNNGVVDDSQLPKDRFSAERLKGVDSTLKIQPAKLEDSAVYLCASSPVSGPGNSPLHFGNGTRLTVT.

This chain uses TRBV6-5 with TRBJ2-3; 10 bases align to TRBD2. Germline assignment: CDR1 MNHEY and CDR2 SVGAGI. V lost 5 bases, J lost 1 base, and 3 bases stayed unmatched. The CDR3 runs to 15 residues. The CDR3 loop is CASSRTSGGTDTQYF. In nucleotides, the CDR3 is TGTGCCAGCAGTAGGACTAGCGGAGGCACAGATACGCAGTATTTT.

CDR3 DNA sequence: TGTGCCAGTAGTACGCCCCGACTAGCGGACTCCTACAATGAGCAGTTCTTC. It codes for CASSTPRLADSYNEQFF. The chain uses TRBV19 and TRBJ2-1; 9 nucleotides match TRBD2. The CDR3 totals 17 residues. V dropped 4 bases and J dropped 0; count of bases not matched to a gene: 7. Germline V gene data show CDR1 as LNHDA and CDR2 as SQIVND (reference sequence). The full variable domain, its missing parts supplied by reference TRBV19 and TRBJ2-1, is DGGITQSPKYLFRKEGQNVTLSCEQNLNHDAMYWYRQDPGQGLRLIYYSQIVNDFQKGDIAEGYSVSREKKESFPLTVTSAQKNPTAFYLCASSTPRLADSYNEQFFGPGTRLTVL.

The rearrangement joins TRBV30 to TRBJ2-7, with 8 bases fitting TRBD2. CDR1 and CDR2 (germline): GTSNPN, SVGIG (reference sequence). This CDR3 comprises 14 residues. Trimming removed 2 bases from V and 3 bases from J; junction bases left unmatched: 6. CDR3 nucleotide sequence: TGTGCCTGGAGTTCCCAGCGGGGGATCTACGAGCAGTACTTC. Its protein is CAWSSQRGIYEQYF.

The chain employs TRBV27 and TRBJ1-1, with a possible D match to TRBD1 (6 bases). The V gene lost 6 bases and the J gene lost 5 bases, with 16 bases spanning the gap. The CDR3 is made up of 14 amino acids. The germline CDR1 and CDR2 sequences are MNHEY and SMNVEV (reference sequence). The CDR3 bases are TGTGCCAGCAGCACAGGAGGGGGGATAACTGAAGCTTTCTTT. The encoded protein is CASSTGGGITEAFF.

The chain combines TRBV19 with TRBJ2-7; D ambiguous. This CDR3 region has 16 residues. Deletions cut 0 bases from V and 3 bases from J, with 15 bases between. CDR1 and CDR2 from the germline V gene are LNHDA and SQIVND (reference sequence). DNA for the CDR3: TGTGCCAGTAGTATAGACCTCGGACGCAGACTCTACGAGCAGTACTTC. This translates into CASSIDLGRRLYEQYF.

This chain connects TRBV2 to TRBJ2-2, with 11 bases matching TRBD2. CDR1 is SNHLY, CDR2 FYNNEI, per germline. The trim removed 1 base at V and 3 bases at J, leaving 1 base unmatched. The CDR3 contains 16 residues. CDR3 nucleotide sequence: TGTGCCAGCAGTGAAGGGACTAGCGGGTACACCGGGGAGCTGTTTTTT. Residues: CASSEGTSGYTGELFF.

The rearrangement joins TRBV15 to TRBJ1-3; 7 positions match TRBD1. V gave up 0 bases and J gave up 4 bases; unmatched junction bases: 12. In germline, CDR1 is LNHNV, CDR2 YYDKDF (reference sequence). CDR3 length: 18 residues. For the CDR3, the DNA is TGTGCCACCAGCAGAGATCGTTTGACAGGGACGCAAGGAAACACCATATATTTT. It is translated as CATSRDRLTGTQGNTIYF. Full variable domain (rest looked up from reference TRBV15 and TRBJ1-3): DAMVIQNPRYQVTQFGKPVTLSCSQTLNHNVMYWYQQKSSQAPKLLFHYYDKDFNNEADTPDNFQSRRPNTSFCFLDIRSPGLGDTAMYLCATSRDRLTGTQGNTIYFGEGSWLTVV.

The chain combines TRBV7-9 with TRBJ2-7; D gene ambiguous. CDR1 and CDR2 (germline): SEHNR, FQNEAQ (reference sequence). This CDR3 is 14 amino acids long. Trimming removed 0 bases from V and 4 bases from J, with 10 bases in between. DNA of the CDR3: TGTGCCAGCAGCTTAGCTGGGTTGGGTTACGAGCAGTACTTC. It codes for CASSLAGLGYEQYF.

The table lists this clone with a count of one. The rearrangement joins TRBV6-1 to TRBJ1-2, with a tentative D call TRBD1 (6 bases). Deletions cut 6 bases from V and 0 bases from J, with 14 bases between. The CDR3 has 15 residues. The V gene's germline CDR1 is MNHNS and CDR2 SASEGT. The CDR3 loop is CASSMDSPTNYGYTF. In DNA form, the CDR3 reads TGTGCCAGCAGCATGGACAGCCCAACTAACTATGGCTACACCTTC.

The DNA of the CDR3 is TGTGCCAGCAGCTTGGAAAGCGGGAGGGACGAGCAGTACTTC. As protein: CASSLESGRDEQYF. V and J are TRBV5-4 and TRBJ2-7, with 10 bases fitting TRBD2. There are 14 residues in the CDR3. Germline lookup yields CDR1 SGHNT and CDR2 YYREEE (reference sequence). With V trimmed by 0 bases and J by 5 bases, 2 bases remained unmatched. Filled out from reference TRBV5-4 and TRBJ2-7, the complete variable domain reads ETGVTQSPTHLIKTRGQQVTLRCSSQSGHNTVSWYQQALGQGPQFIFQYYREEENGRGNFPPRFSGLQFPNYSSELNVNALELDDSALYLCASSLESGRDEQYFGPGTRLTVT.

J is TRBJ2-7 and V is TRBV5-6; 8 nucleotides line up with TRBD2. The V gene end was trimmed by 0 bases and the J gene end by 4 bases; junction bases not matched to a gene: 6. CDR3 size: 15 residues. The germline CDR1 and CDR2 sequences are SGHDT and YYEEEE. CDR3 region: CASSLGGLGGYEQYF. The CDR3 DNA reads TGTGCCAGCAGCTTGGGGGGACTAGGAGGATACGAGCAGTACTTC.

CDR3 in DNA: TGCAGCGTTGTCGGAGGGGTGAACAGCCCCTCCTACGAGCAGTACTTC. This translates into CSVVGGVNSPSYEQYF. V and J are TRBV29-1 and TRBJ2-7; weak D call: TRBD2 (6 bases). V shed 4 bases and J shed 0 bases, with 19 bases lying between them. Germline V gene data show CDR1 as SQVTM and CDR2 as ANQGSEA. The CDR3 covers 16 residues.

CDR3: CASRFGSGTNIYNEQFF. CDR3 DNA sequence: TGTGCCAGCAGATTTGGGTCCGGGACAAACATCTACAATGAGCAGTTCTTC. This rearrangement joins TRBV11-1 to TRBJ2-1; weak D call: TRBD1 (6 bases). Looked up from germline, CDR1 is SGHAT and CDR2 is FQDESV (reference sequence). CDR3 length: 17 amino acids. V lost 6 bases and J lost 3, with 21 bases in between.

The gene calls are TRBV7-9 and TRBJ2-3, with D possibly TRBD2 on 6 matching bases. V lost 8 bases, J lost 1 base, and 13 bases lay in between. CDR1 and CDR2 (germline): SEHNR, FQNEAQ (reference sequence). This CDR3 comprises 14 residues. The CDR3 DNA sequence: TGTGCCAGCCCCGGTGGCGGGGGCACAGATACGCAGTATTTT. Translating gives CASPGGGGTDTQYF.

The genes are TRBV23-1 and TRBJ1-3, with D maybe TRBD1 (6 bases). TRBV23-1 is an open reading frame whose function is uncertain. The CDR3 length is 12 residues. The V and J ends lost 8 bases and 8 bases respectively, with 13 bases between them. The CDR3 DNA reads as TGCGCCAGCCGAAGGACAGATTACACCATATATTTT. This gives the protein CASRRTDYTIYF.

The V call is TRBV27, the J call TRBJ2-3; perhaps TRBD2 as D (6 bases). Trimming shortened V by 1 base and J by 2 bases, and 10 bases separated the two germline ends. Germline-derived CDR1 and CDR2 are MNHEY and SMNVEV (reference sequence). The CDR3 runs to 15 residues. CDR3 sequence: CASSLFRGITDTQYF. The CDR3 bases are TGTGCCAGCAGTTTATTTCGGGGGATCACAGATACGCAGTATTTT.